The T cell receptor (beta chain) described here comes from a study of shared clonotypes between healthy human individuals. General study findings and limits: There were few donors, and this limited the genetic and exposure-history diversity represented.

Every one of the donors was a Caucasian adult that lived in Nashville, Tennessee. Sequenced by immunoSEQ multiplex PCR; TCRdb stores in-frame clones only, minus some. The table includes 500,000 to 650,000 clones, around three quarters detected once. Details on this clone: As yet, its antigen is unknown.

The sequenced sample consisted of PBMCs. The TCR comes from a woman between 35 and 50 years old in good health. Some clones in this sample may be carry-over from other donors' samples.

CDR3 sequence reads: CASSEGWGTLDYEQYF. CDR3 coding DNA: TGTGCCAGCAGTGAAGGGTGGGGGACACTGGACTACGAGCAGTACTTC. This rearrangement joins TRBV2 to TRBJ2-7; possible D gene TRBD1, 6 bases. The CDR3 has 16 amino acids. The V and J ends lost 1 base and 3 bases respectively, with 16 bases between them. Germline-derived CDR1 and CDR2 are SNHLY and FYNNEI.